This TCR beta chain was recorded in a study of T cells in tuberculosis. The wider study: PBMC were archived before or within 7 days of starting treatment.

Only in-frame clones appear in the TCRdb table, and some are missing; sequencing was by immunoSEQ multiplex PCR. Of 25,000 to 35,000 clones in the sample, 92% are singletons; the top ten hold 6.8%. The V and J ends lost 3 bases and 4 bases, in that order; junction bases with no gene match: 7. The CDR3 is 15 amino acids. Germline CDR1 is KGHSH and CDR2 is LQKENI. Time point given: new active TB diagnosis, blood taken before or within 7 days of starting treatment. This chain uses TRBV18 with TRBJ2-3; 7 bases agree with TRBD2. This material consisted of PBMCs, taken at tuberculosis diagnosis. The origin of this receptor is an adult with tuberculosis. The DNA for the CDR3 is TGTGCCAGCTCACCCATAGGGGCGGGGGCAGATACGCAGTATTTT. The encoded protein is CASSPIGAGADTQYF.